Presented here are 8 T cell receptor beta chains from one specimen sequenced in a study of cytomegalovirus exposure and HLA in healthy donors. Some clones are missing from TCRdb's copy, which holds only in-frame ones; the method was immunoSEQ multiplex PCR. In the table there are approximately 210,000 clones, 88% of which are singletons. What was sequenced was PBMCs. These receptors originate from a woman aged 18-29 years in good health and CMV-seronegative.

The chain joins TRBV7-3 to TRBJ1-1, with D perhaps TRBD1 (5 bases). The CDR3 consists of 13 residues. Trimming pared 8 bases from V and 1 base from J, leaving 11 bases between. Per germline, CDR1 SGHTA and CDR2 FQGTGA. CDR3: CASAGTPNTEAFF. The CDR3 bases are TGTGCCAGCGCCGGGACTCCGAACACTGAAGCTTTCTTT.

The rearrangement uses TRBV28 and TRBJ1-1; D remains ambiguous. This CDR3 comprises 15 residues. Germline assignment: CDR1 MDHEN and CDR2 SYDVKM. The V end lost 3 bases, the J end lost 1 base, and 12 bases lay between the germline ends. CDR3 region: CASSFFEVPNTEAFF. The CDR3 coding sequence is TGTGCCAGCAGTTTCTTTGAGGTTCCGAACACTGAAGCTTTCTTT.

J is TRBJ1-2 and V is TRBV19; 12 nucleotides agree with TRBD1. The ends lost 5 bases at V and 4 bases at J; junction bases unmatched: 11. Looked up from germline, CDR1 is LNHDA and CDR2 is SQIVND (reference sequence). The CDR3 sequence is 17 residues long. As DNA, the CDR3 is TGTGCCAGTAGTTTCGGGACAGGGGGCAGTCAGGCCTATGGCTACACCTTC. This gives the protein CASSFGTGGSQAYGYTF.

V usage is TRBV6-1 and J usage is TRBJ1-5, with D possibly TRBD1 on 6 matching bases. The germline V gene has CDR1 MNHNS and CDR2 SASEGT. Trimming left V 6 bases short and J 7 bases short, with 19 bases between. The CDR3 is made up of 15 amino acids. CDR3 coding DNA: TGTGCCAGCAGCGAAAGCGGAACAGGGCGGCAGCCCCAGCATTTT. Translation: CASSESGTGRQPQHF.

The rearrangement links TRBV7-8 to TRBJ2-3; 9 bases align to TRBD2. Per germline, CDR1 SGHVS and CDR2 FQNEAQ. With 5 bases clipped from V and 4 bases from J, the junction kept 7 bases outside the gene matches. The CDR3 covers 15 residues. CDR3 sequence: CASSPTGLAPDTQYF. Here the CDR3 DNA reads TGTGCCAGCAGCCCAACGGGACTAGCTCCAGATACGCAGTATTTT.

The DNA for the CDR3 is TGTGCCAGCAGTAGTACAGGGGTCAATGAAAAACTGTTTTTT. Its protein is CASSSTGVNEKLFF. The rearrangement joins TRBV6-1 to TRBJ1-4; 7 positions match TRBD1. The length of the CDR3 is 14 residues. After removal of 5 bases from V and 5 bases from J, the junction contained 5 bases not matched to a gene. The V gene's germline CDR1 is MNHNS and CDR2 SASEGT.

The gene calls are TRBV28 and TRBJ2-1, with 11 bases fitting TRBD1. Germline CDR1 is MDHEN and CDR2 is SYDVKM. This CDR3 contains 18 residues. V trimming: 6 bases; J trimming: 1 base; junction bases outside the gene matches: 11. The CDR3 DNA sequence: TGTGCCAGCAGCCTTCCGACTGGACAGGGGGCTTCCTACAATGAGCAGTTCTTC. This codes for CASSLPTGQGASYNEQFF.

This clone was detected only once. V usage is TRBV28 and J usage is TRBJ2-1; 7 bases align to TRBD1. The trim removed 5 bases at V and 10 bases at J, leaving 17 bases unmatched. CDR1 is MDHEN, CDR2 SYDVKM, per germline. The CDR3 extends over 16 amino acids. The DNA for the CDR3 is TGTGCCAGCAGTAGCGCGCAGGGACAGTCCAAAGGAGAGCAGTTCTTC. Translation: CASSSAQGQSKGEQFF.